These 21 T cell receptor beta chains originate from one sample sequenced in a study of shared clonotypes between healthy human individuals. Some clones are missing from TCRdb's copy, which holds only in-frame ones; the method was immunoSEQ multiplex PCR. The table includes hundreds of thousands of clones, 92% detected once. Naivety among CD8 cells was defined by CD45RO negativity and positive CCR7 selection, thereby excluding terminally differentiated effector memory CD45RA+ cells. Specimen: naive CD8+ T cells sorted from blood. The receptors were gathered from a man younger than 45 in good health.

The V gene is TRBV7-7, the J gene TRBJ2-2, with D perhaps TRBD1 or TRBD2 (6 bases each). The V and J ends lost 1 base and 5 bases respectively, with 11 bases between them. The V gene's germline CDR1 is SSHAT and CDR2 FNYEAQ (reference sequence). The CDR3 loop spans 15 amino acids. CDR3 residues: CASSLESGATGELFF. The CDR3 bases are TGTGCCAGCAGCTTAGAGTCGGGGGCTACCGGGGAGCTGTTTTTT.

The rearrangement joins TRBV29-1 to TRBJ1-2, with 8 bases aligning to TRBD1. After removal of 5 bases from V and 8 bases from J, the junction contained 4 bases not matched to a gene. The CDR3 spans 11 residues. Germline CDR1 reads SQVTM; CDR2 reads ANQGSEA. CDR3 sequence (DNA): TGCAGCGTTTGGGCAGGGGGCGGCTACACCTTC. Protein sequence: CSVWAGGGYTF.

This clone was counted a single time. The CDR3 here is CASSQPTSGAIYNEQFF. The DNA of the CDR3 is TGTGCCAGCAGCCAACCCACTAGCGGGGCAATATACAATGAGCAGTTCTTC. This chain uses TRBV7-9 with TRBJ2-1, with TRBD2 identical over 10 bases. The junction had 11 bases not matched to a gene; V was cut back by 5 bases and J by 4 bases. Germline loops: CDR1 SEHNR, CDR2 FQNEAQ (reference sequence). This CDR3 comprises 17 residues.

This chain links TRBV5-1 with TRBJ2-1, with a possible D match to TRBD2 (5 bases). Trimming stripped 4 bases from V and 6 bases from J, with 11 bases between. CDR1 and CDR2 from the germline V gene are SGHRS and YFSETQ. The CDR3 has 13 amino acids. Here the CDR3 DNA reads TGCGCCAGCAGCCCCTTACTAGGCAATGAGCAGTTCTTC. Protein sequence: CASSPLLGNEQFF. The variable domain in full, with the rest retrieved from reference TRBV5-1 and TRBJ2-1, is KAGVTQTPRYLIKTRGQQVTLSCSPISGHRSVSWYQQTPGQGLQFLFEYFSETQRNKGNFPGRFSGRQFSNSRSEMNVSTLELGDSALYLCASSPLLGNEQFFGPGTRLTVL.

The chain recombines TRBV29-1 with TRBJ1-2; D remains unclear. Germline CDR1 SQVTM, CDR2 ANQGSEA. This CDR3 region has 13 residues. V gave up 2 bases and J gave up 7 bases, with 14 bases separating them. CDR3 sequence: CSVEFRGPGGYTF. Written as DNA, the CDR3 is TGCAGCGTTGAATTTCGGGGTCCGGGTGGCTACACCTTC. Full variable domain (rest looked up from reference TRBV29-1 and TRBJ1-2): SAVISQKPSRDICQRGTSLTIQCQVDSQVTMMFWYRQQPGQSLTLIATANQGSEATYESGFVIDKFPISRPNLTFSTLTVSNMSPEDSSIYLCSVEFRGPGGYTFGSGTRLTVV.

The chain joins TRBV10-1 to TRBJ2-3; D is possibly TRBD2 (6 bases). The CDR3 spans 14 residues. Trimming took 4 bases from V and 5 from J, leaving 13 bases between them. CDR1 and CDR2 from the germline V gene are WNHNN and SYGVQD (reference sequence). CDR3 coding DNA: TGCGCCAGCAGTGCCTTAACTAGCTTAGATACGCAGTATTTT. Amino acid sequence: CASSALTSLDTQYF.

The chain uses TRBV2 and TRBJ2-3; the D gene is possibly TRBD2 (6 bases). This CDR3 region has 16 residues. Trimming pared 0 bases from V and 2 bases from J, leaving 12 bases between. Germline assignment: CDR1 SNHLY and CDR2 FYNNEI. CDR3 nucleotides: TGTGCCAGCAGTGAAGCGCTGGAGGGAATCACAGATACGCAGTATTTT. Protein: CASSEALEGITDTQYF.

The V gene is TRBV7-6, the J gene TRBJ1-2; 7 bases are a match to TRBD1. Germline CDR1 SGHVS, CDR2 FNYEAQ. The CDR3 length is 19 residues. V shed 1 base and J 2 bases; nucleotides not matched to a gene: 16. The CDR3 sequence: CASSLESGQANWGNYGYTF. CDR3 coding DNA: TGTGCCAGCAGCTTAGAGTCCGGACAGGCCAATTGGGGCAACTATGGCTACACCTTC.

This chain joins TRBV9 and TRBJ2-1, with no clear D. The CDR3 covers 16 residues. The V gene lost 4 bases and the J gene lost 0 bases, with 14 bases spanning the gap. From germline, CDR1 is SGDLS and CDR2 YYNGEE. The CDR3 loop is CASSPVGRSSYNEQFF. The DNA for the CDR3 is TGTGCCAGCAGCCCGGTTGGCCGGAGCTCCTACAATGAGCAGTTCTTC.

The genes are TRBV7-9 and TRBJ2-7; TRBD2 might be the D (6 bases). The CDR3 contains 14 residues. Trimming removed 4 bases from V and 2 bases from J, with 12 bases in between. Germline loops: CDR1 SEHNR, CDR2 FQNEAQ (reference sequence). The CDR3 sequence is CASSSDGGTYEQYF. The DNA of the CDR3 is TGTGCCAGCAGCTCCGACGGGGGTACCTACGAGCAGTACTTC.

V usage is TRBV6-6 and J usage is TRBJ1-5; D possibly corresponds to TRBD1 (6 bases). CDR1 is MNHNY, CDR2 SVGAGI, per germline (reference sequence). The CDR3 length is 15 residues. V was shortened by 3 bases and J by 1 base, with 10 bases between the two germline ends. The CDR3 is CASSYRGASNQPQHF. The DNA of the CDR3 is TGTGCCAGCAGTTATCGGGGGGCAAGCAATCAGCCCCAGCATTTT.

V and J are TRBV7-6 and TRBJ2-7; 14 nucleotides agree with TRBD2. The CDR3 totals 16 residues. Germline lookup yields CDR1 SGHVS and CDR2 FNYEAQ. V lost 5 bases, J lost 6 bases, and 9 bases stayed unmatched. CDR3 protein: CASSPGLAGGLVEQYF. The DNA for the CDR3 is TGTGCCAGCAGCCCAGGACTAGCGGGAGGTCTGGTCGAGCAGTACTTC.

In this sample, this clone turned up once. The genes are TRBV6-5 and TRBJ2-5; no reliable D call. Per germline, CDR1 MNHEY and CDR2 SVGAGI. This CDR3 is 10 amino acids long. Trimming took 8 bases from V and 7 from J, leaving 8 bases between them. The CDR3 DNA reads TGTGCCAGCGGTGAAGGGACCCAGTACTTC. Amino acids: CASGEGTQYF.

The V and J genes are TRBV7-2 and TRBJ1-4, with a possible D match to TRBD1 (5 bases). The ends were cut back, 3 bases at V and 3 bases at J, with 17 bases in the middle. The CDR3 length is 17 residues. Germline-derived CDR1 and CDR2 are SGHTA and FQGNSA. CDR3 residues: CASSLAWGALANEKLFF. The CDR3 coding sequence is TGTGCCAGCAGCTTGGCCTGGGGCGCTTTGGCTAATGAAAAACTGTTTTTT.

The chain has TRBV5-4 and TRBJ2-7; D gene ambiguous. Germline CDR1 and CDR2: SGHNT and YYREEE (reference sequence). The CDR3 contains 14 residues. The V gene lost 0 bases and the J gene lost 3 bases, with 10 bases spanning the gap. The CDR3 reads CASSLAGSHYEQYF. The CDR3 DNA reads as TGTGCCAGCAGCTTGGCCGGGTCCCACTACGAGCAGTACTTC.

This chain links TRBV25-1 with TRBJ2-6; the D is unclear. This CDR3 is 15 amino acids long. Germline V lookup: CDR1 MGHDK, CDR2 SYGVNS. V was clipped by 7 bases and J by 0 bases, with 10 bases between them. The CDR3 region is CASTEPVSGANVLTF. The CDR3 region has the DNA TGTGCCAGCACCGAGCCCGTCTCTGGGGCCAACGTCCTGACTTTC. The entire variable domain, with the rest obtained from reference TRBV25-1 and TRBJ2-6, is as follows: EADIYQTPRYLVIGTGKKITLECSQTMGHDKMYWYQQDPGMELHLIHYSYGVNSTEKGDLSSESTVSRIRTEHFPLTLESARPSHTSQYLCASTEPVSGANVLTFGAGSRLTVL.

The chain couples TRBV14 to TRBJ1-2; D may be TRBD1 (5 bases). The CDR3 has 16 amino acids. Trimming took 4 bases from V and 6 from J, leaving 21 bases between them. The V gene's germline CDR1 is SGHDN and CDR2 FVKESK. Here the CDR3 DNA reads TGTGCCAGCAGCCTCCTAGAGGCCGACAGACACCATGGCTACACCTTC. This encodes CASSLLEADRHHGYTF. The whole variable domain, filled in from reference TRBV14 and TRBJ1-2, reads EAGVTQFPSHSVIEKGQTVTLRCDPISGHDNLYWYRRVMGKEIKFLLHFVKESKQDESGMPNNRFLAERTGGTYSTLKVQPAELEDSGVYFCASSLLEADRHHGYTFGSGTRLTVV.

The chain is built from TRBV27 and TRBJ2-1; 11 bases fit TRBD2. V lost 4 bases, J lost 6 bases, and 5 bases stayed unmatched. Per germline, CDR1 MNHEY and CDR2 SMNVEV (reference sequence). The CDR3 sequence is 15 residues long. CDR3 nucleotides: TGTGCCAGCAGTTCAACTAGCGGGAGTCTCAATGAGCAGTTCTTC. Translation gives CASSSTSGSLNEQFF.

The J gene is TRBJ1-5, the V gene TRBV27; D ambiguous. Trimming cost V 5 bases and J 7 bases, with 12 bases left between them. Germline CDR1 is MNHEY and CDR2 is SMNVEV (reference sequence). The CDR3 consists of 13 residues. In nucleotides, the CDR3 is TGTGCCAGCAGTATATACTCAGGCCAGCCCCAGCATTTT. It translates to CASSIYSGQPQHF.

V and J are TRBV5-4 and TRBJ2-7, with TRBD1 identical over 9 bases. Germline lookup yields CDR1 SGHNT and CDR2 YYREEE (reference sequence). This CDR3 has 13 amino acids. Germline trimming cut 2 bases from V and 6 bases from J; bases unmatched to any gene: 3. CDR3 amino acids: CASSFTQGAEQYF. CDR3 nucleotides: TGTGCCAGCAGCTTCACACAGGGGGCCGAGCAGTACTTC.

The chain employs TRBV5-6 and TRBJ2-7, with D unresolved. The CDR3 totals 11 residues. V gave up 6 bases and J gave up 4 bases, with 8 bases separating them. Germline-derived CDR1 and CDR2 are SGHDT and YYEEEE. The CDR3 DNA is TGTGCCAGCACCTTTGGATACGAGCAGTACTTC. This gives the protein CASTFGYEQYF.